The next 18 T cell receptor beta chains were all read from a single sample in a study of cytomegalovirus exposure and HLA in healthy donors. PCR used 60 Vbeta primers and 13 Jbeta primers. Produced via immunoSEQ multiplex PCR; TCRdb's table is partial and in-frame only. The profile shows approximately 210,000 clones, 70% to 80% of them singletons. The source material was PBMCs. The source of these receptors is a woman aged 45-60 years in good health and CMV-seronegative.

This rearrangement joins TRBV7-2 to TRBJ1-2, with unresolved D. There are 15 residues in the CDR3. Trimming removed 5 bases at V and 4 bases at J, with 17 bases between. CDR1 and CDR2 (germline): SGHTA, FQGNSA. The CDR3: CASSPKTTFTYGYTF. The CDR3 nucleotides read TGTGCCAGCAGCCCGAAGACTACTTTCACCTATGGCTACACCTTC.

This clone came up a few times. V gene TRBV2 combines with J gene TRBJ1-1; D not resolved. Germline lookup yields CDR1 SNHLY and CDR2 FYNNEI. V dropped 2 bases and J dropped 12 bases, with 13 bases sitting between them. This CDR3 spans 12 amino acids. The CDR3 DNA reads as TGTGCCAGCAGTGAATCTCGGGGAGGGACTTTCTTT. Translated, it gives CASSESRGGTFF.

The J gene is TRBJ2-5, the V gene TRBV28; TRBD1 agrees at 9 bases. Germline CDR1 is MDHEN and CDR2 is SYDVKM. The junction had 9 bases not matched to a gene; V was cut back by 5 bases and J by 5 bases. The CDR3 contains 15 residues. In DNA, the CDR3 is TGTGCCAGCAGTCCGGGGACAGGGTATGGGGAGACCCAGTACTTC. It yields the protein CASSPGTGYGETQYF. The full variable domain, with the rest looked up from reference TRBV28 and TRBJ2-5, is DVKVTQSSRYLVKRTGEKVFLECVQDMDHENMFWYRQDPGLGLRLIYFSYDVKMKEKGDIPEGYSVSREKKERFSLILESASTNQTSMYLCASSPGTGYGETQYFGPGTRLLVL.

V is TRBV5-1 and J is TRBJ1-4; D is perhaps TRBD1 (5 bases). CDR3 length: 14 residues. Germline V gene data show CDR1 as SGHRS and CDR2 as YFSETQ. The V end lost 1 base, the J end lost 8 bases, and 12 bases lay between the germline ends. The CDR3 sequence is CASSLQGVQEKLFF. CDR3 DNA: TGCGCCAGCAGCTTGCAAGGGGTACAAGAAAAACTGTTTTTT.

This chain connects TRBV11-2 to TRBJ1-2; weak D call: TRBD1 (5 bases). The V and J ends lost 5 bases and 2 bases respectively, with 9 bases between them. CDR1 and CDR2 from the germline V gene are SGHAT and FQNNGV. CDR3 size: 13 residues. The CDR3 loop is CASSREGNYGYTF. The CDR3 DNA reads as TGTGCCAGCAGCCGGGAGGGGAACTATGGCTACACCTTC.

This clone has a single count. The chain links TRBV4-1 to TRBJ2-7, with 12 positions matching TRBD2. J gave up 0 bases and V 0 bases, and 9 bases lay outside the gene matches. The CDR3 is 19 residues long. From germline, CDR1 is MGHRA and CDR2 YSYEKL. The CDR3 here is CASSQDRGLAGASSYEQYF. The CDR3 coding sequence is TGCGCCAGCAGCCAAGATAGGGGACTAGCGGGTGCGAGCTCCTACGAGCAGTACTTC.

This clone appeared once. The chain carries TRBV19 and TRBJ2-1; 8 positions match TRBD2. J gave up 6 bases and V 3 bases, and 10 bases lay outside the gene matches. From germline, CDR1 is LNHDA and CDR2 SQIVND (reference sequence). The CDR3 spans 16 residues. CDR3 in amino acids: CASSIPSGRVGNEQFF. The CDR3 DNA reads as TGTGCCAGTAGTATCCCAAGCGGGAGAGTGGGCAATGAGCAGTTCTTC.

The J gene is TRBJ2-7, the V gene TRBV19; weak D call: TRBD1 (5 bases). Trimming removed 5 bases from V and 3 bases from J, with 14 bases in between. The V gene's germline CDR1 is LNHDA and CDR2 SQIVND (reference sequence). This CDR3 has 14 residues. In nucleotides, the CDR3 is TGTGCCAGTAGTCCCGCAGGGCTGGGCTACGAGCAGTACTTC. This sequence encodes CASSPAGLGYEQYF.

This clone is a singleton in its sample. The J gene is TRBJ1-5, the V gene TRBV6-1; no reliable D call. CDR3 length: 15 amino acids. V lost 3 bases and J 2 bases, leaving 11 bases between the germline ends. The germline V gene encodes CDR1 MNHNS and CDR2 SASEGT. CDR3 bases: TGTGCCAGCAGTGACTCGGGTTCCCGCAATCAGCCCCAGCATTTT. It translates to CASSDSGSRNQPQHF.

Written as DNA, the CDR3 is TGTGCCAGCAGTTGGACAGGGGGCTATAACTATGGCTACACCTTC. Its protein is CASSWTGGYNYGYTF. The gene calls are TRBV6-5 and TRBJ1-2, with 11 bases aligning to TRBD1. The germline V gene encodes CDR1 MNHEY and CDR2 SVGAGI. The junction had 2 bases not matched to a gene; V was cut back by 4 bases and J by 1 base. The CDR3 length is 15 residues.

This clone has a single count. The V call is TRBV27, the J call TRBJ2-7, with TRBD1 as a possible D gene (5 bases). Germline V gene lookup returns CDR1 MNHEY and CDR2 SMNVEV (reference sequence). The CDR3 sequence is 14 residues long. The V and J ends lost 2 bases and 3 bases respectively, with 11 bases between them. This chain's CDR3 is CASSLQGGYYEQYF. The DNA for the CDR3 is TGTGCCAGCAGTTTACAGGGCGGATACTACGAGCAGTACTTC.

The CDR3 DNA sequence: TGCAGCGTTGATTTAGGGGGAACCTACGAGCAGTACTTC. This gives the protein CSVDLGGTYEQYF. This chain uses TRBV29-1 with TRBJ2-7; perhaps TRBD1 as D (6 bases). Trimming cost V 3 bases and J 2 bases, with 11 bases left between them. Germline V gene sequence: CDR1 SQVTM, CDR2 ANQGSEA. The CDR3 contains 13 residues.

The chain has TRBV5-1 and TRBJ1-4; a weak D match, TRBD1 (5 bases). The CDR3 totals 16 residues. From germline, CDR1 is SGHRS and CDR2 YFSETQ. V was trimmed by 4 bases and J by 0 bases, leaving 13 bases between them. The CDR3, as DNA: TGCGCCAGCAGCCCAACCGGGACTGCAACTAATGAAAAACTGTTTTTT. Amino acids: CASSPTGTATNEKLFF.

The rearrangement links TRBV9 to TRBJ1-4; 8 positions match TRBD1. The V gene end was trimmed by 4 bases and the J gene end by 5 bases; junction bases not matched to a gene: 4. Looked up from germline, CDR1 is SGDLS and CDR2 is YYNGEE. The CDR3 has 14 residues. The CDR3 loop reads CASSTRTGNEKLFF. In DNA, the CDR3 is TGTGCCAGCAGCACGCGGACAGGGAATGAAAAACTGTTTTTT.

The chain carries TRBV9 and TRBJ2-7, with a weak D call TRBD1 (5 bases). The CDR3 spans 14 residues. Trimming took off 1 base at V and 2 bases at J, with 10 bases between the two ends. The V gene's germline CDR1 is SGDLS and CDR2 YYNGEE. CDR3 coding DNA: TGTGCCAGCAGCGTAACTGGGGCCCCCTACGAGCAGTACTTC. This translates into CASSVTGAPYEQYF.

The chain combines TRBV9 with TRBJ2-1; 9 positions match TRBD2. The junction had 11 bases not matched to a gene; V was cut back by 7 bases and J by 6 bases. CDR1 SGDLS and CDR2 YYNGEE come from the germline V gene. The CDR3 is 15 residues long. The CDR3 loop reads CASGPTAGGANEQFF. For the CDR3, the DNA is TGTGCCAGCGGTCCCACGGCGGGAGGGGCCAATGAGCAGTTCTTC. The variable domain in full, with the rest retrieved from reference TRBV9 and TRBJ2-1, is DSGVTQTPKHLITATGQRVTLRCSPRSGDLSVYWYQQSLDQGLQFLIQYYNGEERAKGNILERFSAQQFPDLHSELNLSSLELGDSALYFCASGPTAGGANEQFFGPGTRLTVL.

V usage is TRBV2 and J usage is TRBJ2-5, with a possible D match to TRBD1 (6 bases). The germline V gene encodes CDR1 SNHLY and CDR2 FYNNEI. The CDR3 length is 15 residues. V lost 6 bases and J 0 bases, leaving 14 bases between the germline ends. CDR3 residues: CASRRQALYQETQYF. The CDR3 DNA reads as TGTGCCAGCAGGAGACAGGCTTTGTACCAAGAGACCCAGTACTTC.

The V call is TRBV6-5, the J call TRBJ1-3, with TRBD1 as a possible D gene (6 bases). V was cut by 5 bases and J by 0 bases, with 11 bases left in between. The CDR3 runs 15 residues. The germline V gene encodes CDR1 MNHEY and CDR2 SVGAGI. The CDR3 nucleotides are TGTGCCAGCAGTCAAACAGGGTTCTCTGGAAACACCATATATTTT. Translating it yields CASSQTGFSGNTIYF.